These 25 T cell receptor beta chains came from one sample sequenced in a study of blood T cell repertoires in COVID-19. Method: immunoSEQ multiplex PCR; TCRdb's copy keeps in-frame clones and lacks some. Of 300,000 to 400,000 clones in the sample, roughly 90% were seen once. Source material: peripheral blood. Every receptor here comes from a woman aged 25-40 years with COVID-19, enrolled during active disease.

J is TRBJ2-7 and V is TRBV3-1 (or the pseudogene TRBV3-2); no clear D. CDR1 LGHDT and CDR2 YNNKEL come from the germline V gene (reference sequence). This CDR3 comprises 16 residues. Trimming took 4 bases from V and 0 from J, leaving 16 bases between them. The CDR3 DNA follows: TGTGCCAGCAGCCGGCTGACCGTGGCGGACTCCTACGAGCAGTACTTC. Translated, it gives CASSRLTVADSYEQYF.

The gene calls are TRBV5-5 and TRBJ1-3; 7 nucleotides align to TRBD1. CDR1 and CDR2 (germline): SGHKS, YYEKEE (reference sequence). This CDR3 contains 15 residues. The J segment lost 4 bases and the V segment lost 2 bases, leaving 6 bases of the junction unmatched. The CDR3 protein is CASSLGQAGGNTIYF. Here the CDR3 DNA reads TGTGCCAGCAGCTTAGGACAGGCCGGAGGAAACACCATATATTTT.

The chain combines TRBV3-1 (or the pseudogene TRBV3-2) with TRBJ2-2, with a possible D match to TRBD1 (5 bases). The germline CDR1 and CDR2 sequences are LGHDT and YNNKEL (reference sequence). The length of the CDR3 is 17 residues. Trimming stripped 1 base from V and 5 bases from J, with 17 bases between. DNA for the CDR3: TGTGCCAGCAGCCAAGTCTCTTCCAGGGTGTGGACCGGGGAGCTGTTTTTT. It specifies CASSQVSSRVWTGELFF.

This clone was counted once. This chain joins TRBV30 and TRBJ1-1; 8 bases map to TRBD1. J lost 5 bases, V lost 3 bases, and 11 bases had no gene match. The CDR3 covers 15 residues. The germline gives CDR1 GTSNPN, CDR2 SVGIG (reference sequence). The CDR3 bases are TGTGCCTGGAGCCTAACCCTACAGGGGGATACTGAAGCTTTCTTT. Translation gives CAWSLTLQGDTEAFF.

This chain connects TRBV5-1 to TRBJ2-1; TRBD1 aligns across 9 bases. The CDR3 loop spans 16 amino acids. V was pared by 2 bases and J by 5 bases, with 8 bases of the junction left unmatched. Germline V CDR1 and CDR2: SGHRS, YFSETQ. CDR3 DNA sequence: TGCGCCAGCAGCTTTCTGGCGGGGACAGGGCACAATGAGCAGTTCTTC. This sequence encodes CASSFLAGTGHNEQFF. The full variable domain, in which reference TRBV5-1 and TRBJ2-1 provide the parts outside the CDR3, is KAGVTQTPRYLIKTRGQQVTLSCSPISGHRSVSWYQQTPGQGLQFLFEYFSETQRNKGNFPGRFSGRQFSNSRSEMNVSTLELGDSALYLCASSFLAGTGHNEQFFGPGTRLTVL.

V is TRBV5-8 and J is TRBJ1-2; D gene unclear. The length of the CDR3 is 11 residues. Trimming removed 6 bases at V and 3 bases at J, with 6 bases between. CDR1 SGHTS and CDR2 YDEGEE come from the germline V gene. The CDR3 is CASKLDYGYTF. CDR3 DNA sequence: TGTGCCAGCAAACTGGACTATGGCTACACCTTC.

A few counts support this clone. The chain uses TRBV7-9 and TRBJ2-7; TRBD1 matches 7 bases. The V gene end was trimmed by 5 bases and the J gene end by 6 bases; junction bases not matched to a gene: 7. The CDR3 spans 13 residues. The germline gives CDR1 SEHNR, CDR2 FQNEAQ (reference sequence). In nucleotides, the CDR3 is TGTGCCAGCAGCGCCACAGGGGTAGGCGAGCAGTACTTC. Amino acids: CASSATGVGEQYF.

This clone appeared a single time. The rearrangement uses TRBV4-2 and TRBJ2-5, with D hard to call. The CDR3 totals 14 residues. The V end was cut by 0 bases, the J end by 4 bases, with 9 bases between. Germline CDR1 and CDR2: LGHNA and YNFKEQ. The CDR3 protein is CASSQEKVGETQYF. In DNA, the CDR3 is TGTGCCAGCAGCCAAGAGAAAGTCGGAGAGACCCAGTACTTC.

V gene TRBV3-1 (or the pseudogene TRBV3-2) combines with J gene TRBJ2-1, with 7 bases lining up with TRBD2. The CDR3 runs 16 residues. The V segment lost 5 bases and the J segment 10 bases; nucleotides outside the gene matches: 17. Germline values: CDR1 LGHDT, CDR2 YNNKEL (reference sequence). The CDR3 DNA sequence: TGTGCCAGCAGCTCTCGGACTAGTCGGGAGATTTCAGAGCAGTTCTTC. The encoded protein is CASSSRTSREISEQFF.

The chain joins TRBV11-3 to TRBJ2-1; no clear D gene. Germline lookup yields CDR1 SGHNT and CDR2 YENEEA. V was cut by 3 bases and J by 3 bases, with 12 bases left in between. The CDR3 runs to 15 residues. The CDR3 spells CASSLEASNYNEQFF. Here the CDR3 DNA reads TGTGCCAGCAGCTTGGAAGCGTCAAACTACAATGAGCAGTTCTTC.

J is TRBJ2-5 and V is TRBV18, with a weak D call TRBD1 (6 bases). The CDR3 is 14 residues long. V dropped 3 bases and J dropped 5 bases, with 13 bases sitting between them. CDR1 is KGHSH and CDR2 is LQKENI in the germline V gene. CDR3 loop: CASSPEQGYETQYF. CDR3 nucleotides: TGTGCCAGCTCACCCGAACAGGGTTATGAGACCCAGTACTTC.

Of note for this clone: The same CDR3 can be traced to other DNA sequences in this sample. The J gene is TRBJ1-1, the V gene TRBV12-3 or TRBV12-4; D gene ambiguous. The CDR3 length is 13 residues. Trimming removed 1 base at V and 2 bases at J, with 5 bases between. CDR3 residues: CASSLGLNTEAFF. The CDR3 DNA sequence: TGTGCCAGCAGTTTAGGGCTTAACACTGAAGCTTTCTTT.

This chain joins TRBV2 and TRBJ2-5; 7 bases are shared with TRBD1. Per the germline V gene, CDR1 is SNHLY and CDR2 is FYNNEI. V was clipped by 2 bases and J by 5 bases; unmatched bases: 5. This CDR3 has 14 amino acids. The DNA of the CDR3 is TGTGCCAGCAGTGAAAACGGCAGGGGGGAGACCCAGTACTTC. Translating it yields CASSENGRGETQYF. Full variable domain (rest looked up from reference TRBV2 and TRBJ2-5): EPEVTQTPSHQVTQMGQEVILRCVPISNHLYFYWYRQILGQKVEFLVSFYNNEISEKSEIFDDQFSVERPDGSNFTLKIRSTKLEDSAMYFCASSENGRGETQYFGPGTRLLVL.

J is TRBJ1-1 and V is TRBV19, with D hard to call. The germline V and J ends were trimmed by 4 bases and 7 bases, with 13 bases remaining between them. The CDR3 spans 13 residues. Per germline, CDR1 LNHDA and CDR2 SQIVND (reference sequence). The CDR3: CASSKEIRREAFF. CDR3 coding DNA: TGTGCCAGTAGTAAGGAGATCCGCCGTGAAGCTTTCTTT.

This clone was seen just once. V usage is TRBV4-1 and J usage is TRBJ2-3, with 7 bases that match TRBD2. Germline V CDR1 and CDR2: MGHRA, YSYEKL. The CDR3 spans 16 residues. The V and J ends lost 3 bases and 3 bases, in that order; junction bases with no gene match: 9. Written as DNA, the CDR3 is TGCGCCAGCAGCCACACGAGCGGGGAATTGACAGATACGCAGTATTTT. It is translated as CASSHTSGELTDTQYF.

This chain links TRBV10-1 with TRBJ2-7; 8 nucleotides agree with TRBD2. This CDR3 comprises 15 residues. Germline-derived CDR1 and CDR2 are WNHNN and SYGVQD (reference sequence). The junction had 10 bases not matched to a gene; V was cut back by 6 bases and J by 3 bases. The CDR3 DNA reads as TGCGCCAGCAGAAGAGCGGGAGTAAAATTCTACGAGCAGTACTTC. It is translated as CASRRAGVKFYEQYF.

The CDR3 here is CASSSGQGAFQGTQYF. Here the CDR3 DNA reads TGTGCCAGCAGTTCTGGACAGGGGGCGTTTCAGGGCACGCAGTATTTT. This rearrangement joins TRBV28 to TRBJ2-3; 11 bases agree with TRBD1. CDR1 and CDR2 from the germline V gene are MDHEN and SYDVKM. The CDR3 spans 16 residues. Trimming at V came to 4 bases and at J to 9 bases, leaving 12 bases not matched to a gene.

The chain combines TRBV27 with TRBJ2-3, with 7 bases lining up with TRBD2. The CDR3 extends over 17 amino acids. Losses at the gene ends were 4 bases for V and 6 bases for J; bases not matched to a gene: 16. Germline CDR1 reads MNHEY; CDR2 reads SMNVEV (reference sequence). CDR3 region: CASSSSSWRERSDTQYF. CDR3 nucleotides: TGTGCCAGCAGTTCTTCCTCGTGGCGGGAGAGATCCGATACGCAGTATTTT.

The chain joins TRBV5-1 to TRBJ2-3; D is unclear. CDR3 length equals 12 residues. Deletions cut 0 bases from V and 6 bases from J, with 5 bases between. CDR1 and CDR2 (germline): SGHRS, YFSETQ. The CDR3 here is CASSLGEDTQYF. CDR3 nucleotides: TGCGCCAGCAGCTTGGGAGAGGATACGCAGTATTTT.

This rearrangement joins TRBV12-3 or TRBV12-4 to TRBJ1-2, with D possibly TRBD1 on 5 matching bases. The CDR3 extends over 12 amino acids. V lost 6 bases and J lost 9, with 14 bases in between. The CDR3, as DNA: TGTGCCAGCAGCCCTTCAGGGTTGAGCTACACCTTC. It encodes CASSPSGLSYTF.

This clone was picked up one time. This sequence joins TRBV10-2 and TRBJ2-7; 7 nucleotides line up with TRBD2. V lost 2 bases to trimming and J lost 1 base; unmatched junction nucleotides: 8. Germline CDR1 and CDR2: WSHSY and SAAADI. The CDR3 runs to 16 residues. CDR3 in amino acids: CASSEPRRENSYEQYF. For the CDR3, the DNA is TGCGCCAGCAGTGAGCCCAGGCGGGAGAATTCCTACGAGCAGTACTTC.

The genes are TRBV3-1 (or the pseudogene TRBV3-2) and TRBJ2-2; TRBD2 agrees at 7 bases. CDR3 length: 20 residues. Germline values: CDR1 LGHDT, CDR2 YNNKEL (reference sequence). J was trimmed by 1 base and V by 0 bases; bases with no gene match: 14. CDR3 bases: TGTGCCAGCAGCCAAGATTTGTCTAGCGGTGCACCGTTGAACACCGGGGAGCTGTTTTTT. Its translation is CASSQDLSSGAPLNTGELFF.

J is TRBJ1-2 and V is TRBV5-4, with 8 bases lining up with TRBD1. CDR1 SGHNT and CDR2 YYREEE come from the germline V gene (reference sequence). There are 13 residues in the CDR3. The V segment lost 5 bases and the J segment 7 bases; nucleotides outside the gene matches: 7. The CDR3, as DNA: TGTGCCAGCAGTCCAGGGGGCTCGGTTGGCTACACCTTC. It specifies CASSPGGSVGYTF.

The chain is built from TRBV10-1 and TRBJ2-1, with TRBD2 as a possible D gene (6 bases). Trimming left V 3 bases short and J 6 bases short, with 21 bases between. Germline V gives CDR1 WNHNN, CDR2 SYGVQD (reference sequence). The CDR3 is 17 amino acids. DNA for the CDR3: TGCGCCAGCAGTGATACCCTACCGGGACTGGGCCCCAATGAGCAGTTCTTC. It is translated as CASSDTLPGLGPNEQFF.

The chain links TRBV24-1 to TRBJ1-4; D is possibly TRBD1 (5 bases). CDR1 and CDR2 (germline): KGHDR, SFDVKD. This CDR3 has 15 amino acids. Trimming shortened V by 4 bases and J by 4 bases, and 12 bases separated the two germline ends. The CDR3 DNA reads as TGTGCCACCAGTGACCCGACAGAGAATAATGAAAAACTGTTTTTT. It yields the protein CATSDPTENNEKLFF.